Presented here are 19 T cell receptor beta chains from one specimen sequenced in a study of regulatory T cells in long-lasting Graves disease. Construction of the TCR beta libraries employed iRepertoire HTBI primers in conjunction with Arm-PCR of CDR3 regions. TCRdb reprocessed the multiplex PCR reads with MiXCR, giving one entry per CDR3 protein. The data show 400,000 to 600,000 distinct CDR3 sequences, around a fifth seen once. Described time point: persistent/refractory GD, antithyroid drugs over 5 years with positive TRAb. Isolated PBMC RNA provided the starting material for the TCR library. The sequencing here drew on peripheral blood mononuclear cells (PBMCs), taken when the disease was refractory, from a patient treated with antithyroid drugs. The receptors were sampled from a female donor with Graves disease.

The sample holds many counts of this clonotype. At one of its ends the junction is not consistent with the germline gene, which may arise from a read error. V is TRBV2 and J is TRBJ1-1; 9 bases are a match to TRBD1. Per germline, CDR1 SNHLY and CDR2 FYNNEI. This CDR3 region has 15 residues. DNA for the CDR3: TGTGCCAGCAGAGAAGGGACAGGGATGAACACTGAAGCTTTCTTT. Its protein is CASREGTGMNTEAFF.

There are many counts of this clonotype. The rearrangement joins TRBV28 to TRBJ1-2; D is ambiguous. Trimming stripped 3 bases from V and 0 bases from J, with 8 bases between. The CDR3 is 14 amino acids. Germline V gene lookup returns CDR1 MDHEN and CDR2 SYDVKM. In DNA form, the CDR3 reads TGTGCCAGCAGTTTTCAAGATTCTAACTATGGCTACACCTTC. Amino acid sequence: CASSFQDSNYGYTF.

This clonotype was counted at least ten times. The chain combines TRBV11-2 with TRBJ1-5, with 7 nucleotides matching TRBD1. Germline CDR1 reads SGHAT; CDR2 reads FQNNGV. The CDR3 runs 14 residues. J was trimmed by 6 bases and V by 2 bases; bases with no gene match: 4. In DNA, the CDR3 is TGTGCCAGCAGCTTAACAGGGGCGCTTCAGCCCCAGCATTTT. Translation: CASSLTGALQPQHF.

This clonotype was found many times. The chain has TRBV10-3 and TRBJ1-5, with 9 bases aligning to TRBD1. V lost 6 bases to trimming and J lost 1 base; unmatched junction nucleotides: 1. Germline CDR1 ENHRY, CDR2 SYGVKD. CDR3 size: 14 residues. The CDR3: CAIRGTGSNQPQHF. DNA of the CDR3: TGTGCCATCAGGGGGACAGGGAGCAATCAGCCCCAGCATTTT.

This clonotype was found many times. V usage is TRBV28 and J usage is TRBJ1-2; D is ambiguous. This CDR3 is built from 14 residues. The V gene's germline CDR1 is MDHEN and CDR2 SYDVKM. V dropped 6 bases and J dropped 0 bases, with 11 bases sitting between them. CDR3 protein: CASSQRGANYGYTF. CDR3 bases: TGTGCCAGCAGCCAGCGGGGAGCTAACTATGGCTACACCTTC.

V usage is TRBV6-1 and J usage is TRBJ2-7; 11 nucleotides line up with TRBD1. Germline V gene sequence: CDR1 MNHNS, CDR2 SASEGT. The CDR3 length is 16 residues. With 10 bases clipped from V and 4 bases from J, the junction kept 15 bases outside the gene matches. The CDR3 sequence is CAIKTLPGQGDYEQYF. CDR3 DNA: TGTGCCATCAAAACGCTCCCGGGACAGGGGGATTACGAGCAGTACTTC.

This clonotype was recorded many times. The chain couples TRBV28 to TRBJ1-1; D unresolved. The CDR3 has 14 residues. Trimming shortened V by 3 bases and J by 4 bases, and 12 bases separated the two germline ends. CDR1 is MDHEN and CDR2 is SYDVKM in the germline V gene. The CDR3 loop reads CASSFWRVATEAFF. The DNA for the CDR3 is TGTGCCAGCAGTTTTTGGAGGGTTGCCACTGAAGCTTTCTTT. The whole variable domain, remainder taken from reference TRBV28 and TRBJ1-1, is DVKVTQSSRYLVKRTGEKVFLECVQDMDHENMFWYRQDPGLGLRLIYFSYDVKMKEKGDIPEGYSVSREKKERFSLILESASTNQTSMYLCASSFWRVATEAFFGQGTRLTVV.

The V and J genes are TRBV5-5 and TRBJ2-3, with TRBD2 matching 8 bases. In germline, CDR1 is SGHKS, CDR2 YYEKEE (reference sequence). V shed 5 bases and J 1 base; nucleotides not matched to a gene: 6. CDR3 length: 15 residues. This CDR3 is CASSPWRGGTDTQYF. CDR3 nucleotides: TGTGCCAGCAGTCCCTGGCGGGGGGGCACAGATACGCAGTATTTT.

The table lists this clonotype with a count of one. The final CDR3 position lacks the conserved phenylalanine or tryptophan, pointing to a likely read error. In nucleotides, the CDR3 is TGTGCCAGCAGCGTGTTAACGGGGTTGGGGACCTACGAGCAGTACCTC. Amino acid sequence: CASSVLTGLGTYEQYL. V gene TRBV9 combines with J gene TRBJ2-7; the D gene is possibly TRBD2 (5 bases). V was trimmed by 2 bases and J by 2 bases, leaving 17 bases between them. The CDR3 extends over 16 amino acids. Per germline, CDR1 SGDLS and CDR2 YYNGEE.

There are a few counts of this clonotype. The V call is TRBV11-2, the J call TRBJ1-4; unclear D gene. Trimming cost V 2 bases and J 5 bases, with 12 bases left between them. The CDR3 spans 15 residues. Germline CDR1 and CDR2: SGHAT and FQNNGV. The CDR3 DNA reads as TGTGCCAGCAGCTTATATTCATCGGGGAATGAAAAACTGTTTTTT. This translates into CASSLYSSGNEKLFF.

The table lists this clonotype with a few counts. The V and J genes are TRBV13 and TRBJ2-7; 7 nucleotides agree with TRBD2. CDR1 and CDR2 from the germline V gene are PRHDT and FYEKMQ (reference sequence). V shed 1 base, J shed 6 bases, and the junction held 15 bases outside the gene matches. The CDR3 has 17 residues. CDR3 nucleotides: TGTGCCAGCAGCTTAGAACTAGCCGCGGGAGTAGGTGGCGAGCAGTACTTC. This translates into CASSLELAAGVGGEQYF.

This clonotype was seen many times. The chain links TRBV19 to TRBJ1-1; 8 bases agree with TRBD1. V gave up 6 bases and J gave up 1 base; unmatched junction bases: 10. The CDR3 has 16 amino acids. Germline-derived CDR1 and CDR2 are LNHDA and SQIVND (reference sequence). The CDR3 reads CASRTWAGGTNTEAFF. In DNA, the CDR3 is TGTGCCAGTAGGACCTGGGCAGGGGGCACGAACACTGAAGCTTTCTTT.

This clonotype has a handful of counts. This chain links TRBV29-1 with TRBJ1-5; no definite D call. Germline assignment: CDR1 SQVTM and CDR2 ANQGSEA. The CDR3 is made up of 13 amino acids. V lost 5 bases, J lost 9 bases, and 17 bases lay in between. CDR3 sequence (DNA): TGCAGCGTTTCCCCGGACGTGTTCGCGCCCCAGCATTTT. Amino acid sequence: CSVSPDVFAPQHF.

On this clonotype itself: Its ends do not fully match the called genes, so a read error is possible. V and J are TRBV14 and TRBJ1-1; D gene unclear. The germline V gene encodes CDR1 SGHDN and CDR2 FVKESK. The CDR3 has 11 amino acids. CDR3: CASGQGIGAFF. Here the CDR3 DNA reads TGTGCCAGCGGCCAAGGGATCGGAGCTTTCTTT.

This clonotype appeared many times. CDR3 loop: CSAREWGGTQYF. The CDR3 coding sequence is TGCAGTGCTAGAGAGTGGGGGGGGACCCAGTACTTC. The chain couples TRBV20-1 to TRBJ2-5; 7 bases are a match to TRBD2. The CDR3 is 12 amino acids. Germline CDR1 is DFQATT and CDR2 is SNEGSKA (reference sequence). V gave up 0 bases and J gave up 7 bases; unmatched junction bases: 2.

This clonotype was seen repeatedly, ten times or more. CDR3 sequence (DNA): TGTGCCAGCAGTTTAGAAGGGGGCGGTTACACTGAAGCTTTCTTT. It encodes CASSLEGGGYTEAFF. This chain links TRBV12-3 or TRBV12-4 with TRBJ1-1, with 7 bases identical to TRBD1. The CDR3 has 15 amino acids. V trimming: 1 base; J trimming: 3 bases; junction bases outside the gene matches: 5.

This clonotype was seen once. V is TRBV4-1 and J is TRBJ2-7, with a weak D call TRBD1 (6 bases). Trimming cost V 4 bases and J 4 bases, with 20 bases left between them. CDR1 and CDR2 from the germline V gene are MGHRA and YSYEKL. This CDR3 is built from 16 residues. CDR3 coding DNA: TGCGCCAGCAGCCCACAGGGTTTAGGGGAACTTTACGAGCAGTACTTC. Protein sequence: CASSPQGLGELYEQYF.

In its sample, this clonotype was seen many times. The chain couples TRBV19 to TRBJ1-4; D perhaps matches TRBD1 (6 bases). The CDR3 runs 14 residues. V shed 3 bases and J shed 8 bases, with 13 bases lying between them. The germline V gene encodes CDR1 LNHDA and CDR2 SQIVND (reference sequence). The CDR3 DNA is TGTGCCAGTAGTATGTCGCAGGGGCACGAAAAACTGTTTTTT. Translated: CASSMSQGHEKLFF.

The sample holds many counts of this clonotype. The chain recombines TRBV19 with TRBJ2-7, with 8 bases that match TRBD1. Germline V lookup: CDR1 LNHDA, CDR2 SQIVND (reference sequence). The J segment lost 0 bases and the V segment lost 10 bases, leaving 17 bases of the junction unmatched. CDR3 length equals 17 residues. CDR3 residues: CATKGQGATPSSYEQYF. The CDR3 coding sequence is TGTGCCACCAAGGGGCAGGGGGCAACCCCAAGCTCCTACGAGCAGTACTTC. The complete variable domain, with remaining parts taken from reference TRBV19 and TRBJ2-7, reads DGGITQSPKYLFRKEGQNVTLSCEQNLNHDAMYWYRQDPGQGLRLIYYSQIVNDFQKGDIAEGYSVSREKKESFPLTVTSAQKNPTAFYLCATKGQGATPSSYEQYFGPGTRLTVT.